This TCR beta chain was obtained from a study of CD8+ T cells in alopecia areata. Overall study context: Oral tofacitinib (5 to 10 mg twice daily) was administered to treated patients.

On this clone: Antigen: not known. The sample contains more than one DNA sequence encoding this CDR3.

This sample's treatment: oral pan-JAK inhibitor, 5-10 mg twice daily. Sampling of alopecia areata patients yielded lesional scalp punch biopsies as well as peripheral blood. RNA extraction and reverse transcription yielded cDNA as sequencing template. Data came from immunoSEQ multiplex PCR; TCRdb stores just in-frame clones and leaves some out. The sample consists of some 130,000 clones, approximately 53% of them appearing once. Study results and caveats: Alopecia totalis/universalis scalp especially showed more expanded CD8+ clones than normal scalp.

The CDR3 has 11 residues. Germline CDR1 GTSNPN, CDR2 SVGIG (reference sequence). The V end was cut by 1 base, the J end by 14 bases, with 14 bases between. This specimen consisted of CD4+ T cells sorted from blood, obtained at week 4, from a patient treated with tofacitinib. The genes are TRBV30 and TRBJ1-1; maybe TRBD1 (5 bases). The TCR was taken from a human donor with alopecia areata. CDR3 sequence (DNA): TGTGCCTGGAGTGGGCAGGGTCGAGCCTTCTTT. It specifies CAWSGQGRAFF.